The rows below give T cell receptor beta chains drawn from one sample of a study of metastatic and nonmetastatic thyroid tumors. TCRdb re-processed the PCR reads through MiXCR. The data hold some 64,000 clones, with more than 3.5% observed a single time. The sample was blood. All receptors come from a female donor with papillary thyroid cancer or a benign thyroid nodule (not recorded which). Some clones in this sample may be carry-over from other donors' samples. Each CDR3 is given with its conserved first and last residue. The order of the fields is V gene, D gene, clone size, J gene, CDR3 DNA, CDR3 protein. The D gene is left open where the match is weak. Only part of the rows carry a size: once, few, many, or a class if the clone is expanded.

TRBV7-2	.	many	TRBJ2-7	TGTGCCAGCAGCTTAGCGGGGGGGCACCACGAGCAGTACTTC	CASSLAGGHHEQYF
TRBV7-9	TRBD1	few	TRBJ1-2	TGTGCCACCAGCAGAGTGGGGACAGGGACCGGCTACACCTTC	CATSRVGTGTGYTF
TRBV29-1	.	few	TRBJ2-1	TGCAGCGTTGACGAACCCCGGGGGCTGAACAATGAGCAGTTCTTC	CSVDEPRGLNNEQFF
TRBV7-8	.	many	TRBJ1-1	TGTGCCAGCAGCTTAATGGGTAACACTGAAGCTTTCTTT	CASSLMGNTEAFF
TRBV28	.	many	TRBJ2-2	TGTGCCAGCAGTCCCACAGCAACTACCGGGGAGCTGTTTTTT	CASSPTATTGELFF
TRBV6-1	TRBD1	.	TRBJ2-1	TGTGCCAGCAGGGGACAGGGAGACAATGAGCAGTTCTTC	CASRGQGDNEQFF
TRBV6-1	.	many	TRBJ1-1	TGTGCCAGCACGTTTCGAGGGGAGGGCACTGAAGCTTTCTTT	CASTFRGEGTEAFF
TRBV6-1	TRBD1	many	TRBJ1-2	TGTGCGGTAACCGGGACAGGGAAGAAGAATGGCTACACCTTC	CAVTGTGKKNGYTF
TRBV19	.	.	TRBJ1-2	TGTGCCAGTAGTATAGAAGGCCGCATCTATGGCTACACCTTC	CASSIEGRIYGYTF
TRBV29-1	.	many	TRBJ1-2	TGCAGCGTTGGCGGGCAGGGACGAGCCTACACCTTC	CSVGGQGRAYTF
TRBV2	TRBD2	many	TRBJ2-7	TGTGCCAGCAGTGTGAGCGGGAGCTCCTACGAGCAGTACTTC	CASSVSGSSYEQYF
TRBV27	TRBD2	many	TRBJ2-1	TGTGCCAGCAGGCAAACCGGACTAGGAGAGTACAATGAGCAGTTCTTC	CASRQTGLGEYNEQFF
TRBV28	TRBD1	many	TRBJ1-5	TGTGCCAGCAAACCCGGGAGGACAGGGGGCTCCCCCCAGCATTTT	CASKPGRTGGSPQHF
TRBV24-1	TRBD2	many	TRBJ2-1	TGTGCCACCAGTGATTTGGGGACTAGCGGGACTGAGCAGTTCTTC	CATSDLGTSGTEQFF
TRBV18	.	many	TRBJ1-6	TGTGCCAGCTCACGGTTGGACAGCCGAACGGGAAGTTCACCCCTCCACTTT	CASSRLDSRTGSSPLHF
TRBV20-1	.	many	TRBJ2-3	TGCAGTGCTAGCCCCAGGGCAGATACGCAGTATTTT	CSASPRADTQYF
TRBV5-1	.	many	TRBJ1-1	TGCGCCAGCAGCTTGAGGTCTACAGGAAACACTGAAGCTTTCTTT	CASSLRSTGNTEAFF
TRBV6-5	.	.	TRBJ1-2	TGTGCCAGCAGTTACTCGGCGGGGGCAGCCAACTATGGCTACACCTTC	CASSYSAGAANYGYTF
TRBV24-1	TRBD1	many	TRBJ2-3	TGTGCCACCAGGGGACAGAGCACAGATACGCAGTATTTT	CATRGQSTDTQYF
TRBV6-1	.	few	TRBJ1-5	TGTGCCAGCAGTCGGACTTATAGCAATCAGCCCCAGCATTTT	CASSRTYSNQPQHF
TRBV28	.	many	TRBJ1-2	TGTGCCAGCCACGAAGGGACCAACTATGGCTACACCTTC	CASHEGTNYGYTF
TRBV5-1	.	many	TRBJ2-1	TGCGCCAGCAGCTTGGCCGGGTTACCCAATGAGCAGTTCTTC	CASSLAGLPNEQFF
TRBV12-3/TRBV12-4	TRBD1	many	TRBJ2-5	TGTGCCAGCAGCTTCGGGACAGTGACCCAGTACTTC	CASSFGTVTQYF
TRBV19	TRBD1	many	TRBJ2-1	TGTGCCAGTAAAAACGGGACAGTCTACAATGAGCAGTTCTTC	CASKNGTVYNEQFF
TRBV20-1	.	few	TRBJ2-3	TGCAGTGTGGGCCAGGTTGGTCCAGATACGCAGTATTTT	CSVGQVGPDTQYF
TRBV6-2/TRBV6-3	TRBD2	few	TRBJ2-2	TGTGCCAGCAGTTTACTAGCGTTAAACACCGGGGAGCTGTTTTTT	CASSLLALNTGELFF
TRBV7-8	.	many	TRBJ2-1	TGTGCCAGCAGCATCGAGAATGAGCAGTTCTTC	CASSIENEQFF
TRBV19	TRBD1	many	TRBJ2-2	TGTGCCACTCAACCGGGACAGGGGTTATCTCGAAGCAACACCGGGGAGCTGTTTTTT	CATQPGQGLSRSNTGELFF
TRBV20-1	.	many	TRBJ1-1	TGCAGTGCTAGACTGAGGGGGGATGAAGCTTTCTTT	CSARLRGDEAFF
TRBV3-1	TRBD2	many	TRBJ2-2	TGTGCCAGCAGCCAAGCTACTAGCGGGAGGCGAACCGGGGAGCTGTTTTTT	CASSQATSGRRTGELFF
TRBV12-3/TRBV12-4	TRBD2	many	TRBJ2-3	TGTGCCAGCACACGCGGACTAGACACAGATACGCAGTATTTT	CASTRGLDTDTQYF
TRBV11-2	.	many	TRBJ2-1	TGTGCCAGCAGCCCAGGTCCGGGCCACGGGATCCTTGGTGAGCAGTTCTTC	CASSPGPGHGILGEQFF
TRBV18	.	many	TRBJ2-1	TGTGCCAGCTCGGGCAGGGCATATAAGCAGTTCTTC	CASSGRAYKQFF
TRBV7-6	.	many	TRBJ1-1	TGTGCCAGCAGCCCCCCGGAGAGCGAGGAAGCTTTCTTT	CASSPPESEEAFF
TRBV20-1	TRBD1	many	TRBJ2-7	TGCAGTGCTAATGAGGGGGCTCGGTACGAGCAGTACTTC	CSANEGARYEQYF
TRBV7-9	.	many	TRBJ1-2	TGTGCCAGCAGCCCCGGGCCGGATGGCTACACCTTC	CASSPGPDGYTF
TRBV5-5	TRBD2	many	TRBJ2-7	TGTGCCAGCAGCTTGGCGGGACTAGCCTCCTACGAGCAGTACTTC	CASSLAGLASYEQYF
TRBV15	TRBD2	.	TRBJ2-6	TGTGCCACCAGCGATAGACTAGCGGCCAGAACTGTGGCCAACTTCCTGACTTTC	CATSDRLAARTVANFLTF
TRBV10-3	.	.	TRBJ1-6	TGTGCCATCAGGGACTTTGTTGGCAGGTCACCCCTCCACTTT	CAIRDFVGRSPLHF